Described below is a single TCR beta chain sequence and its context. The sample belongs to a study of cytomegalovirus exposure and HLA in healthy donors. Germline V lookup: CDR1 SGHAT, CDR2 FQNNGV. There are 17 residues in the CDR3. V lost 5 bases and J lost 1, with 20 bases in between. Donors likely had unrecorded immune exposures despite being nominally healthy when sampled. The primer mix had 60 Vbeta and 13 Jbeta primers. The table came from immunoSEQ multiplex PCR; TCRdb's copy has only in-frame clones and leaves some out. The data show 200,000 or so clones, approximately 78% seen once. V gene TRBV11-2 combines with J gene TRBJ1-1; no definite D call. The sequenced sample was PBMCs. The receptor's source is a woman aged 45 to 65 in good health and CMV-seropositive. In DNA form, the CDR3 reads TGTGCCAGCAGCACTATGGGAGTGGGAGGGCGGAACACTGAAGCTTTCTTT. Translation gives CASSTMGVGGRNTEAFF.